This entry is about one T cell receptor (beta chain). Its antigen remains unknown. Germline V CDR1 and CDR2: LNHDA, SQIVND (reference sequence). The CDR3 is 15 residues long. V was pared by 3 bases and J by 1 base, with 2 bases of the junction left unmatched. The sample belongs to a study of beta chain features in type 1 diabetes. Since all of the isolated RNA was reverse transcribed, expressed TCRB transcripts were what got sequenced. Approximately 3.7 million reads per sample on average were obtained from naive, central memory and regulatory T cell samples. Clones were sequenced by immunoSEQ multiplex PCR, and TCRdb holds only the in-frame ones, with some missing. This repertoire shows 250,000 to 350,000 clones, 15% found once; its top ten account for 0.015%. Findings and limits, study-wide: There was no resolution here of whether HLA type influences TCRB rearrangement. The study found moderately but significantly shorter TCRB CDR3s in all four CD4+ subsets of Type 1 diabetes patients. In type 1 diabetes patients, VDJ junctions had fewer insertions; deletions at these junctions were more frequent.

Sequencing used naive CD4+ T cells from blood. The TCR was taken from a man aged 18 to 29 with type 1 diabetes. The rearrangement uses TRBV19 and TRBJ1-5; TRBD1 agrees at 8 bases. This chain's CDR3 is CASSIAGGSNQPQHF. The CDR3 nucleotides are TGTGCCAGTAGTATCGCAGGGGGCAGCAATCAGCCCCAGCATTTT.